Shown below are 27 T cell receptor beta chains from a single sample sequenced in a study of T cells after yellow fever vaccination. Each CDR3 protein is one row after TCRdb ran MiXCR on the 5' RACE reads. This table holds hundreds of thousands of distinct CDR3 sequences, 7% to 10% found once. This material consisted of PBMCs, taken more than 40 days after the first yellow fever vaccination. The receptor set was obtained from a man younger than 35 who received the YFV17D yellow fever vaccine.

This clonotype was observed a few times. V and J are TRBV2 and TRBJ1-2, with a possible D match to TRBD1 (6 bases). Germline CDR1 SNHLY, CDR2 FYNNEI. V lost 6 bases and J 1 base, leaving 18 bases between the germline ends. The CDR3 covers 16 residues. The CDR3 region is CASRETGTRLNYGYTF. CDR3 in DNA: TGTGCCAGCAGGGAAACAGGGACCCGGCTTAACTATGGCTACACCTTC.

This clonotype was observed a handful of times. The V and J genes are TRBV18 and TRBJ1-1; 12 bases agree with TRBD1. The CDR3 runs to 18 residues. Germline V gene lookup returns CDR1 KGHSH and CDR2 LQKENI. Losses at the gene ends were 3 bases for V and 1 base for J; bases not matched to a gene: 9. The chain's CDR3 is CASSPRGTGGRSNTEAFF. CDR3 coding DNA: TGTGCCAGCTCACCTCGGGGGACAGGGGGCAGATCGAACACTGAAGCTTTCTTT.

This clonotype was recorded a few times. The J gene is TRBJ2-7, the V gene TRBV12-3 or TRBV12-4; 8 bases fit TRBD2. J lost 0 bases, V lost 6 bases, and 16 bases had no gene match. The CDR3 is made up of 18 amino acids. CDR3 nucleotides: TGTGCCAGCAGGCTCTCGACCCGCGCGGGGGGTTACTCCTACGAGCAGTACTTC. It translates to CASRLSTRAGGYSYEQYF.

This clonotype was found a few times. This chain connects TRBV11-1 to TRBJ2-3; 8 bases align to TRBD1. Looked up from germline, CDR1 is SGHAT and CDR2 is FQDESV (reference sequence). CDR3 size: 16 residues. V gave up 5 bases and J gave up 5 bases; unmatched junction bases: 12. CDR3 residues: CASSHGTGLQGDTQYF. CDR3 sequence (DNA): TGTGCCAGCAGCCACGGGACAGGCCTACAAGGAGATACGCAGTATTTT.

This clonotype has only a few counts. The rearrangement uses TRBV19 and TRBJ2-6; D is ambiguous. Germline CDR1 LNHDA, CDR2 SQIVND (reference sequence). The V gene lost 3 bases and the J gene lost 0 bases, with 9 bases spanning the gap. CDR3 length: 16 residues. The CDR3 protein is CASSIKAASGANVLTF. CDR3 coding DNA: TGTGCCAGTAGTATTAAGGCGGCCTCTGGGGCCAACGTCCTGACTTTC.

The V call is TRBV12-3 or TRBV12-4, the J call TRBJ1-1; D gene uncertain. The ends were cut back, 6 bases at V and 7 bases at J, with 12 bases in the middle. CDR3 length: 12 residues. The CDR3: CASSLAGGEAFF. DNA of the CDR3: TGTGCCAGCAGCCTCGCGGGAGGTGAAGCTTTCTTT.

This clonotype has at least ten counts. The chain joins TRBV27 to TRBJ1-5, with TRBD1 matching 11 bases. From germline, CDR1 is MNHEY and CDR2 SMNVEV (reference sequence). V gave up 4 bases and J gave up 7 bases; unmatched junction bases: 3. This CDR3 is built from 14 residues. The CDR3 spells CASSSGQGVQPQHF. CDR3 bases: TGTGCCAGCAGTTCGGGACAGGGGGTCCAGCCCCAGCATTTT.

This rearrangement joins TRBV24-1 to TRBJ2-3; the match to TRBD1 covers 11 bases. Germline V gene data show CDR1 as KGHDR and CDR2 as SFDVKD. CDR3 length: 18 amino acids. Losses at the gene ends were 5 bases for V and 4 bases for J; bases not matched to a gene: 13. The chain's CDR3 is CATSVADGQGAESDTQYF. The CDR3 DNA sequence: TGTGCCACCAGTGTCGCAGACGGACAGGGGGCTGAGTCAGATACGCAGTATTTT.

The V call is TRBV20-1, the J call TRBJ2-1, with a weak D call TRBD1 (5 bases). The length of the CDR3 is 13 residues. V was pared by 5 bases and J by 6 bases, with 14 bases between. The germline V gene has CDR1 DFQATT and CDR2 SNEGSKA (reference sequence). The CDR3 loop is CSAPRTQGNEQFF. The CDR3 bases are TGCAGTGCTCCCCGGACCCAGGGCAATGAGCAGTTCTTC.

This clonotype was found once. The rearrangement links TRBV20-1 to TRBJ2-3; 8 nucleotides agree with TRBD2. The CDR3 spans 13 residues. CDR1 and CDR2 (germline): DFQATT, SNEGSKA (reference sequence). V was clipped by 4 bases and J by 8 bases; unmatched bases: 8. The CDR3 nucleotides read TGCAGTGCTAACACGGGGGGGCAAGGTACGCAGTATTTT. The encoded protein is CSANTGGQGTQYF.

This chain uses TRBV6-5 with TRBJ1-5, with 10 nucleotides matching TRBD1. Trimming at V came to 5 bases and at J to 5 bases, leaving 6 bases not matched to a gene. CDR3 length: 15 residues. Looked up from germline, CDR1 is MNHEY and CDR2 is SVGAGI. The CDR3 spells CASSNRGTGDQPQHF. The CDR3 nucleotides read TGTGCCAGCAGTAACCGGGGGACAGGGGATCAGCCCCAGCATTTT.

The chain carries TRBV4-1 and TRBJ1-5, with D uncertain. This CDR3 region has 14 residues. Germline V gives CDR1 MGHRA, CDR2 YSYEKL. V lost 1 base, J lost 4 bases, and 8 bases lay in between. CDR3 in DNA: TGCGCCAGCAGCCAAGGTCCCCTAAATCAGCCCCAGCATTTT. Its translation: CASSQGPLNQPQHF.

This clonotype has a handful of counts. The junction does not match germline at one end; this may be a read error. This chain connects TRBV7-7 to TRBJ2-5; 14 bases match TRBD2. This CDR3 has 16 amino acids. From germline, CDR1 is SSHAT and CDR2 FNYEAQ (reference sequence). This CDR3 is CASSSGTSGGLETQYF. In nucleotides, the CDR3 is TGTGCTAGCAGCTCCGGGACTAGCGGGGGCCTGGAGACCCAGTACTTC.

This clonotype was seen many times. This rearrangement joins TRBV10-3 to TRBJ2-3; 11 bases agree with TRBD1. The CDR3 loop spans 15 amino acids. J gave up 2 bases and V 4 bases, and 2 bases lay outside the gene matches. Germline values: CDR1 ENHRY, CDR2 SYGVKD. CDR3 loop: CAISADRGPTDTQYF. For the CDR3, the DNA is TGTGCCATCAGTGCGGACAGGGGGCCCACAGATACGCAGTATTTT.

This clonotype was picked up a small number of times. J is TRBJ2-5 and V is TRBV5-1; unclear D gene. CDR1 is SGHRS and CDR2 is YFSETQ in the germline V gene. The V end lost 6 bases, the J end lost 2 bases, and 14 bases lay between the germline ends. There are 14 residues in the CDR3. CDR3 bases: TGCGCCAGCATACTCGAAGGGCGGCAAGAGACCCAGTACTTC. This gives the protein CASILEGRQETQYF.

This clonotype appeared a few times. The chain combines TRBV7-3 with TRBJ2-1, with 10 bases that match TRBD1. The ends lost 7 bases at V and 4 bases at J; junction bases unmatched: 10. Germline CDR1 and CDR2: SGHTA and FQGTGA. The CDR3 covers 16 residues. Here the CDR3 DNA reads TGTGCCAGCACCCAGGTCGGGACAGGGGCATACAATGAGCAGTTCTTC. Translation gives CASTQVGTGAYNEQFF.

The V gene is TRBV24-1, the J gene TRBJ2-3; D is undetermined. Germline V gives CDR1 KGHDR, CDR2 SFDVKD. Trimming stripped 3 bases from V and 5 bases from J, with 8 bases between. The CDR3 consists of 13 residues. In nucleotides, the CDR3 is TGTGCCACCAGTGATCCCTCGGGAGATACGCAGTATTTT. It yields the protein CATSDPSGDTQYF.

There are many counts of this clonotype. This chain connects TRBV7-2 to TRBJ1-6; D is perhaps TRBD1 (6 bases). Between the trimmed V and J ends, which lost 5 bases and 9 bases, there was a span of 17 bases. The CDR3 is 15 amino acids. Per the germline V gene, CDR1 is SGHTA and CDR2 is FQGNSA. CDR3 nucleotides: TGTGCCAGCAGCGGCCGGGACATACTGAGTTCACCCCTCCACTTT. Encoded protein: CASSGRDILSSPLHF.

This clonotype was counted between two and nine times. The chain couples TRBV7-3 to TRBJ2-2, with no clear D. The CDR3 is 16 amino acids. Germline V CDR1 and CDR2: SGHTA, FQGTGA. V dropped 2 bases and J dropped 0 bases, with 10 bases sitting between them. CDR3 DNA sequence: TGTGCCAGCAGCTTATATGCGCCGCCGAACACCGGGGAGCTGTTTTTT. Translating it yields CASSLYAPPNTGELFF.

This chain connects TRBV7-6 to TRBJ2-3; D is possibly TRBD1 (6 bases). V was shortened by 1 base and J by 2 bases, with 10 bases between the two germline ends. Germline lookup yields CDR1 SGHVS and CDR2 FNYEAQ. The CDR3 has 15 residues. CDR3 nucleotide sequence: TGTGCCAGCAGCTTAGGACAGGAGATCACAGATACGCAGTATTTT. Its translation: CASSLGQEITDTQYF.

This clonotype was detected ten times or more. CDR3 in amino acids: CASSLSGGSYNEQFF. CDR3 sequence (DNA): TGTGCCAGCAGCTTATCGGGGGGCTCCTACAATGAGCAGTTCTTC. The gene calls are TRBV5-8 and TRBJ2-1; 7 positions match TRBD2. Germline CDR1 and CDR2: SGHTS and YDEGEE. Trimming removed 2 bases from V and 0 bases from J; junction bases left unmatched: 2. This CDR3 comprises 15 residues.

In its sample, this clonotype was seen a few times. The chain carries TRBV10-1 and TRBJ1-2, with 7 bases that match TRBD1. CDR3 size: 16 residues. CDR1 WNHNN and CDR2 SYGVQD come from the germline V gene (reference sequence). The V and J ends lost 0 bases and 6 bases, in that order; junction bases with no gene match: 10. The CDR3 spells CASSESNRGGYDGYTF. CDR3 sequence (DNA): TGCGCCAGCAGTGAGTCGAACAGGGGAGGGTATGATGGCTACACCTTC.

The V gene is TRBV2, the J gene TRBJ2-5, with D hard to call. CDR3 size: 14 residues. The V end lost 7 bases, the J end lost 2 bases, and 14 bases lay between the germline ends. CDR1 and CDR2 from the germline V gene are SNHLY and FYNNEI. CDR3 sequence (DNA): TGTGCCAGCACCGAAAGGAATGGGCAAGAGACCCAGTACTTC. Its translation: CASTERNGQETQYF.

This chain joins TRBV5-1 and TRBJ1-2; TRBD1 matches 8 bases. The CDR3 has 13 amino acids. Germline V gene data show CDR1 as SGHRS and CDR2 as YFSETQ. V dropped 4 bases and J dropped 4; count of bases not matched to a gene: 3. DNA for the CDR3: TGCGCCAGCAGCATGGGACAGGCCTATGGCTACACCTTC. This encodes CASSMGQAYGYTF.

The chain is built from TRBV10-3 and TRBJ1-2, with no clear D. Trimming cost V 3 bases and J 6 bases, with 11 bases left between them. CDR3 size: 13 residues. The germline V gene encodes CDR1 ENHRY and CDR2 SYGVKD. The CDR3 DNA sequence: TGTGCCATCAGTGATTGGACTGCGGATGGCTACACCTTC. Its protein is CAISDWTADGYTF.

This chain connects TRBV7-3 to TRBJ2-2; D not resolved. There are 12 residues in the CDR3. V was trimmed by 3 bases and J by 8 bases, leaving 7 bases between them. Looked up from germline, CDR1 is SGHTA and CDR2 is FQGTGA. For the CDR3, the DNA is TGTGCCAGCAGCTTCGCCCCAGGGGAGCTGTTTTTT. Residues: CASSFAPGELFF.

The genes are TRBV7-4 and TRBJ2-1, with TRBD2 matching 9 bases. V shed 1 base and J 7 bases; nucleotides not matched to a gene: 11. From germline, CDR1 is SGHVT and CDR2 SQSDAQ. The CDR3 length is 17 residues. In DNA form, the CDR3 reads TGTGCCAGCAGCTTAGGGTACGGCGGGGGGGCGGGGAATGAGCAGTTCTTC. Its protein product is CASSLGYGGGAGNEQFF. Using reference TRBV7-4 and TRBJ2-1 for the parts outside the CDR3, the full variable domain is GAGVSQSPRYKVAKRGRDVALRCDSISGHVTLYWYRQTLGQGSEVLTYSQSDAQRDKSGRPSGRFSAERPERSVSTLKIQRTEQGDSAVYLCASSLGYGGGAGNEQFFGPGTRLTVL.